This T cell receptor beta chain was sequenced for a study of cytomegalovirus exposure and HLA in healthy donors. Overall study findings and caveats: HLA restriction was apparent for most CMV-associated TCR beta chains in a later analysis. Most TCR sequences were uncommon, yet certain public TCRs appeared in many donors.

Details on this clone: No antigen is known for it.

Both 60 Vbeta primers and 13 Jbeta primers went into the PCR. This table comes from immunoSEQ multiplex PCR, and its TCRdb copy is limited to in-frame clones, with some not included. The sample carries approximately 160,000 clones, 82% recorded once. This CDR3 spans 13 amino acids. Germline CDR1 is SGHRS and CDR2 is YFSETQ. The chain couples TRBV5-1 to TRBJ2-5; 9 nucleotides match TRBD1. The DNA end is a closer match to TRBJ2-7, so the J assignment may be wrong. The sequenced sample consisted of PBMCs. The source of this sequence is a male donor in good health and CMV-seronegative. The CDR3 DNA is TGCGCCAGCAGCCCGGACAGGGGCTACGAGCAGTACTTC. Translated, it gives CASSPDRGYEQYF.